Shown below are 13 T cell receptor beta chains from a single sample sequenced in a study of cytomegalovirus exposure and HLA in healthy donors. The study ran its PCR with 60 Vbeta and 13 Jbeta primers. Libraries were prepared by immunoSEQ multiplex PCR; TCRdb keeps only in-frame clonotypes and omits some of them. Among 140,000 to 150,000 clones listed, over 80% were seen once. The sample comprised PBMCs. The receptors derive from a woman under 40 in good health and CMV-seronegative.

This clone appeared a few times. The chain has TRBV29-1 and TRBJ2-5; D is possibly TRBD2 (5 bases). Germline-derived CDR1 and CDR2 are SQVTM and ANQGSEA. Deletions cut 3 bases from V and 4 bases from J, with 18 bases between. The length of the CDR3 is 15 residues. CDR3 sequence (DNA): TGCAGCGTTGAGCGTACTAGAGGTGGAGGAGAGACCCAGTACTTC. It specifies CSVERTRGGGETQYF.

CDR3 sequence: CASSGTGGGNTQYF. The CDR3 DNA follows: TGTGCCAGCAGCGGGACAGGGGGTGGAAATACGCAGTATTTT. This sequence joins TRBV9 and TRBJ2-3; TRBD1 matches 10 bases. V gave up 3 bases and J gave up 7 bases; unmatched junction bases: 5. The CDR3 is 14 amino acids. Germline V gene sequence: CDR1 SGDLS, CDR2 YYNGEE. The whole variable domain, remainder taken from reference TRBV9 and TRBJ2-3, is DSGVTQTPKHLITATGQRVTLRCSPRSGDLSVYWYQQSLDQGLQFLIQYYNGEERAKGNILERFSAQQFPDLHSELNLSSLELGDSALYFCASSGTGGGNTQYFGPGTRLTVL.

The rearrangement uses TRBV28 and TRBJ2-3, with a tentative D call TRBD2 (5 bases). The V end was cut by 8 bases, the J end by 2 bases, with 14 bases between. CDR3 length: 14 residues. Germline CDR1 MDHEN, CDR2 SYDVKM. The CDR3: CASSQRTVTDTQYF. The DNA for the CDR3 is TGTGCCAGCTCGCAGAGGACTGTCACAGATACGCAGTATTTT.

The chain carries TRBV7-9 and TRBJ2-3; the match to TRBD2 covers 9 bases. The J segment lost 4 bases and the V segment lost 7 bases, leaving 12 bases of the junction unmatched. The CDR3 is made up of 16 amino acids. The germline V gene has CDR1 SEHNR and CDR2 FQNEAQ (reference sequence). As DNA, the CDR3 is TGTGCCAGCACCATGACCCGTAGCGGGGGTTCAGATACGCAGTATTTT. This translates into CASTMTRSGGSDTQYF.

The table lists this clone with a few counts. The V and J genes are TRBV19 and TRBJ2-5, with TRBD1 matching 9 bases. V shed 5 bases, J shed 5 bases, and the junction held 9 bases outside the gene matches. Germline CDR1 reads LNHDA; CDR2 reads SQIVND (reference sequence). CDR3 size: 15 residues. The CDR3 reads CASSPRTGDLETQYF. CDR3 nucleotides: TGTGCCAGTAGTCCCCGGACAGGGGATCTCGAGACCCAGTACTTC.

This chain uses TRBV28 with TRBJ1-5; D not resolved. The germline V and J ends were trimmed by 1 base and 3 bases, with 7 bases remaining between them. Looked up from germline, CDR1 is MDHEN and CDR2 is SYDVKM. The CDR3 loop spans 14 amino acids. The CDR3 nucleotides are TGTGCCAGCAGTTTATCCAGATCCAATCAGCCCCAGCATTTT. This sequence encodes CASSLSRSNQPQHF.

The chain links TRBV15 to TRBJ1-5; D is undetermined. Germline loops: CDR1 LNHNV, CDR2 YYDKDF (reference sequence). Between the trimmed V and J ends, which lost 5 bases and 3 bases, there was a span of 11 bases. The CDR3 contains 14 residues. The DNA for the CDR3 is TGTGCCACCAGCCTGAGCCGATCCAATCAGCCCCAGCATTTT. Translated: CATSLSRSNQPQHF. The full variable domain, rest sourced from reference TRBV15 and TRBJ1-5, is DAMVIQNPRYQVTQFGKPVTLSCSQTLNHNVMYWYQQKSSQAPKLLFHYYDKDFNNEADTPDNFQSRRPNTSFCFLDIRSPGLGDTAMYLCATSLSRSNQPQHFGDGTRLSIL.

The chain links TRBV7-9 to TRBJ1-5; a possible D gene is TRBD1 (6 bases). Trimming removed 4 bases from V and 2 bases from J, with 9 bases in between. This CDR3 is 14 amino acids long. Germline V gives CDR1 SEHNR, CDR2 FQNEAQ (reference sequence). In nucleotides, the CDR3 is TGTGCCAGCAGCTCGACAGGAGGCAATCAGCCCCAGCATTTT. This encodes CASSSTGGNQPQHF.

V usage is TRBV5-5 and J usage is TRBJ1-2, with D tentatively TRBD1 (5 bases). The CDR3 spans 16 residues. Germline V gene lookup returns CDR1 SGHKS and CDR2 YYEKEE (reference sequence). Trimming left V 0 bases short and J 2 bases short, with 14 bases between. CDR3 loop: CASSLGGVQSNYGYTF. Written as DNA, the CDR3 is TGTGCCAGCAGCTTGGGGGGCGTGCAGTCAAACTATGGCTACACCTTC.

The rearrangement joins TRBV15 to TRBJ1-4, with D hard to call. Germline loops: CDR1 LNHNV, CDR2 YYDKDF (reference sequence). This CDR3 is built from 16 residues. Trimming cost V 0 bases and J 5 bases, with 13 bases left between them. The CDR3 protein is CATSRDSHLLNEKLFF. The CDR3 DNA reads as TGTGCCACCAGCAGAGATAGCCACCTACTGAATGAAAAACTGTTTTTT.

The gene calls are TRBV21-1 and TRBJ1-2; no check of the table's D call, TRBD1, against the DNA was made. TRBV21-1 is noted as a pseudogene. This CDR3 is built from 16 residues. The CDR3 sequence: CASSTRTTGGSYGYTF. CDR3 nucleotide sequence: TGTGCCAGCAGCACACGAACGACAGGGGGTAGCTATGGCTACACCTTC.

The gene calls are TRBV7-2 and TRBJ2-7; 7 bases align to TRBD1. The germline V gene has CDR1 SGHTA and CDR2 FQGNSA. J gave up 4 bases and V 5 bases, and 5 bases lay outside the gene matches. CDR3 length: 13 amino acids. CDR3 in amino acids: CASSRGQTYEQYF. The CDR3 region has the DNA TGTGCCAGCAGCCGGGGACAGACGTACGAGCAGTACTTC.

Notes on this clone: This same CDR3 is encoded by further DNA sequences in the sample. CDR3 loop: CASSGAGSTDTQYF. In nucleotides, the CDR3 is TGTGCCAGCAGTGGGGCCGGCAGCACAGATACGCAGTATTTT. This chain connects TRBV6-1 to TRBJ2-3; no clear D. This CDR3 region has 14 residues. Deletions cut 4 bases from V and 0 bases from J, with 8 bases between. CDR1 MNHNS and CDR2 SASEGT come from the germline V gene.